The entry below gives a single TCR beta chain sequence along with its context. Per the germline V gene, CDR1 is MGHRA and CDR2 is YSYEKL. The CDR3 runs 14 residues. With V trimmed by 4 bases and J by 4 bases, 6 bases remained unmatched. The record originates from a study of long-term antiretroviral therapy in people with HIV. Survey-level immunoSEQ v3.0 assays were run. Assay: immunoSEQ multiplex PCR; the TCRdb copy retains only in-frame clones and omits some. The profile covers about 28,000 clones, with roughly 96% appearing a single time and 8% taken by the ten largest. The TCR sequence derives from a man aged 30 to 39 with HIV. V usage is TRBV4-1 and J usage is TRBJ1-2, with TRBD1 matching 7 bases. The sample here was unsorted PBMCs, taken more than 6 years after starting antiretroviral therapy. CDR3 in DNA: TGCGCCAGCAGCCCCATGACAGGGTCCTATGGCTACACCTTC. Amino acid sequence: CASSPMTGSYGYTF.